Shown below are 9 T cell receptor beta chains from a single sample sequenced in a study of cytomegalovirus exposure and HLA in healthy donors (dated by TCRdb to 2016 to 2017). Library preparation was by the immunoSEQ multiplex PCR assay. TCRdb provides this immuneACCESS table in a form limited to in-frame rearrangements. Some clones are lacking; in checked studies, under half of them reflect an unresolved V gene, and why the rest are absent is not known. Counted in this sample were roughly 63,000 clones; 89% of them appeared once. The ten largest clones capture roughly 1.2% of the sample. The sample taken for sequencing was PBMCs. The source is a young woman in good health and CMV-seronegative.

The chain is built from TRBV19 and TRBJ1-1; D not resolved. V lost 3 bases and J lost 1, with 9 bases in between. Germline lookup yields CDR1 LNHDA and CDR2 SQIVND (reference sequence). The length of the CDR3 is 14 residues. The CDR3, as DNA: TGTGCCAGTAGTATCTTGGGCAGGAACACTGAAGCTTTCTTT. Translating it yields CASSILGRNTEAFF.

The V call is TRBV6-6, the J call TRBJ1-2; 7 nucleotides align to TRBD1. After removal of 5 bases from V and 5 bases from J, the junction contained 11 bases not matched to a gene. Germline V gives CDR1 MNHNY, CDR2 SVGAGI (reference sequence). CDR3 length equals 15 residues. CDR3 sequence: CASSSFSGTAYGYTF. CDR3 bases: TGTGCCAGCAGTAGCTTCTCCGGGACAGCTTATGGCTACACCTTC.

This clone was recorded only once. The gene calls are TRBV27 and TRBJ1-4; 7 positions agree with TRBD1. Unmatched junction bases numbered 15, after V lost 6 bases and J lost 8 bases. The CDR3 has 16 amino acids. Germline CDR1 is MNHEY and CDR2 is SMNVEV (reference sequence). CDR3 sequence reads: CASSPRMTATGEKLFF. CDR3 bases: TGTGCCAGCAGCCCCCGGATGACAGCGACAGGGGAAAAACTGTTTTTT.

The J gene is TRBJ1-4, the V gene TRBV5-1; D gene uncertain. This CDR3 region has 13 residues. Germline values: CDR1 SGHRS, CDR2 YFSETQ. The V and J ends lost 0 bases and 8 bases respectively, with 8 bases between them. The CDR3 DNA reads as TGCGCCAGCAGCTTGGCGGAGGGCGAAAAACTGTTTTTT. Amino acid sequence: CASSLAEGEKLFF.

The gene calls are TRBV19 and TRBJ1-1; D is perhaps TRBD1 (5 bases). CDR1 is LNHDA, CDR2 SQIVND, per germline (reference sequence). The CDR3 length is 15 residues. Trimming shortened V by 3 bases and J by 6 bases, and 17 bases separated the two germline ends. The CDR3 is CASSISNGGISEAFF. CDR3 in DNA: TGTGCCAGTAGTATCAGTAATGGGGGGATATCTGAAGCTTTCTTT.

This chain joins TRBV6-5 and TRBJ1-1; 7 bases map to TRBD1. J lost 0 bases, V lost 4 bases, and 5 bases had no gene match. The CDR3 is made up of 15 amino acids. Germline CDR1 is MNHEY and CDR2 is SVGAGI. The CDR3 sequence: CASSSLRGVNTEAFF. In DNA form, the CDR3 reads TGTGCCAGCAGTTCCCTCAGGGGGGTGAACACTGAAGCTTTCTTT.

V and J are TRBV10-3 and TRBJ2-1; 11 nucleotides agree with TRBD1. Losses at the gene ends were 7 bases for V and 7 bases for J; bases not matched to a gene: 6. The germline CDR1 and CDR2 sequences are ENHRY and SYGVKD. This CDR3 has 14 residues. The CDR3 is CAITKDRGLNEQFF. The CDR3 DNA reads TGTGCCATCACCAAGGACAGGGGGCTTAATGAGCAGTTCTTC.

The DNA of the CDR3 is TGTGCCAGTAGTATGCGGGGGGACTCCTACAATGAGCAGTTCTTC. Translation: CASSMRGDSYNEQFF. This rearrangement joins TRBV19 to TRBJ2-1; 8 bases are shared with TRBD2. J gave up 0 bases and V 3 bases, and 1 base lay outside the gene matches. Germline CDR1 reads LNHDA; CDR2 reads SQIVND (reference sequence). The CDR3 is 15 amino acids.

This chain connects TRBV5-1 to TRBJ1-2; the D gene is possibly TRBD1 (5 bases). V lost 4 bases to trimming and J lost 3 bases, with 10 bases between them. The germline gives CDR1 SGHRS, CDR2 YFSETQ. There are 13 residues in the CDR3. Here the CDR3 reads CASSEEGDYGYTF. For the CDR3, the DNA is TGCGCCAGCAGCGAAGAAGGGGACTATGGCTACACCTTC.